What follows are 2 T cell receptor beta chains derived from one specimen sequenced in a study of tumor and adjacent non-tumor tissue in lung cancer. TCRbeta libraries were built with three rounds of nested PCR, modified from ARM-PCR. From the multiplex PCR reads, TCRdb called clonotypes with MiXCR, one entry per CDR3 protein. The data show approximately 120,000 distinct CDR3 sequences, roughly 75% seen once. The template was RNA from unsorted bulk tissue. Sequenced: lung tumor tissue. The receptors here all came from an older woman with non-small cell lung cancer.

This CDR3 is CASRSEGSGTEAFF. DNA for the CDR3: TGTGCCAGCCGTTCAGAGGGGTCGGGCACTGAAGCTTTCTTT. V gene TRBV6-2 or TRBV6-3 combines with J gene TRBJ1-1, with D tentatively TRBD1 (5 bases). Germline lookup yields CDR1 MNHEY and CDR2 SVGEGT. Trimming removed 8 bases at V and 4 bases at J, with 17 bases between. CDR3 size: 14 residues.

This clonotype was seen only a few times. The conserved closing phenylalanine or tryptophan is absent in this CDR3, likely reflecting a read error. The chain has TRBV6-2 or TRBV6-3 and TRBJ2-1, with 7 bases lining up with TRBD1. The CDR3 runs to 15 residues. The trim removed 5 bases at V and 0 bases at J, leaving 4 bases unmatched. CDR1 and CDR2 (germline): MNHEY, SVGEGT. The CDR3 region has the DNA TGTGCCAGCAGTCCAAGGGACAGCTCCTACAATGAGCAGTTCTTA. Its protein product is CASSPRDSSYNEQFL.